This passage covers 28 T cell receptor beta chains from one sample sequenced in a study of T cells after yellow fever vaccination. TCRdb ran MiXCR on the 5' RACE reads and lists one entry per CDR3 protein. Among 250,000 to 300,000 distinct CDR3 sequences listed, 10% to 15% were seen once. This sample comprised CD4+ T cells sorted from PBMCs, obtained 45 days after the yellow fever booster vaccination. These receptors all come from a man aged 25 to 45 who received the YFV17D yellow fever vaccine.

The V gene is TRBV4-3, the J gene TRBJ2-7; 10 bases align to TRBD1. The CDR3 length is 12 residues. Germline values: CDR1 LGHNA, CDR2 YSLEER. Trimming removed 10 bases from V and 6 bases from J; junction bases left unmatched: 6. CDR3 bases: TGCGCCACGAGACAGGGGGCGCCCGAGCAGTACTTC. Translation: CATRQGAPEQYF.

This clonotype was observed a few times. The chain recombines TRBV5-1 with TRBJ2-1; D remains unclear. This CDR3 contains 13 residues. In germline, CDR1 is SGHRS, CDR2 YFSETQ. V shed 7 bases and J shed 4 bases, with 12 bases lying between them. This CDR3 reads CASFIIRYNEQFF. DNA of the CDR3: TGCGCCAGCTTTATCATCAGATACAATGAGCAGTTCTTC.

The CDR3 DNA reads TGTGCCAGCAGCCAGACAGGGGTCCAAGAGACCCAGTACTTC. Translated, it gives CASSQTGVQETQYF. This chain uses TRBV5-6 with TRBJ2-5, with TRBD1 identical over 8 bases. Germline trimming cut 4 bases from V and 1 base from J; bases unmatched to any gene: 3. The germline V gene encodes CDR1 SGHDT and CDR2 YYEEEE. CDR3 length: 14 residues.

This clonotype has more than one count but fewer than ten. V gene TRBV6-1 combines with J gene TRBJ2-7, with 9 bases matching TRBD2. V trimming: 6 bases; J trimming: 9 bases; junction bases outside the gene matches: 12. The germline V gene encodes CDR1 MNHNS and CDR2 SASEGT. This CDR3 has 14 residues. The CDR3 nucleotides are TGTGCCAGCAGGGCCGGCAGTAGCGGGAGCGGGCAGTACTTC. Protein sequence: CASRAGSSGSGQYF.

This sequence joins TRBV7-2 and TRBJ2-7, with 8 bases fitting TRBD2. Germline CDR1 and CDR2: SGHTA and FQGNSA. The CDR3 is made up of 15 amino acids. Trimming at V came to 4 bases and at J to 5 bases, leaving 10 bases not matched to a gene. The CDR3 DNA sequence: TGTGCCAGCAGCTCCCTCGGGCGGGAGGCACACGAGCAGTACTTC. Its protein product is CASSSLGREAHEQYF.

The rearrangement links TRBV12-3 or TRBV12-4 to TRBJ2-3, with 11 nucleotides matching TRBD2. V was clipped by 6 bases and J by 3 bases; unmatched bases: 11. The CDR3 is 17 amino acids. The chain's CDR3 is CASRKLAGEWGTDTQYF. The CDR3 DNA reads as TGTGCCAGCAGGAAACTAGCGGGAGAGTGGGGGACAGATACGCAGTATTTT.

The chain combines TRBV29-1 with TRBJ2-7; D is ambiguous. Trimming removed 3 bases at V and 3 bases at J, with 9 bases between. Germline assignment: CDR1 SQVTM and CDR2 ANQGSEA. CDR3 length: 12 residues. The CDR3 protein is CSVEGIDYEQYF. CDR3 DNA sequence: TGCAGCGTTGAGGGGATAGACTACGAGCAGTACTTC.

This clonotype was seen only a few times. The CDR3 protein is CASSIGGTRYNEQFF. The CDR3 nucleotides are TGTGCCAGTAGTATTGGCGGGACTAGGTACAATGAGCAGTTCTTC. This chain links TRBV19 with TRBJ2-1; 8 positions match TRBD2. The germline V gene has CDR1 LNHDA and CDR2 SQIVND (reference sequence). The ends lost 3 bases at V and 4 bases at J; junction bases unmatched: 5. The CDR3 loop spans 15 amino acids. Full variable domain (outside the CDR3, taken from reference TRBV19 and TRBJ2-1): DGGITQSPKYLFRKEGQNVTLSCEQNLNHDAMYWYRQDPGQGLRLIYYSQIVNDFQKGDIAEGYSVSREKKESFPLTVTSAQKNPTAFYLCASSIGGTRYNEQFFGPGTRLTVL.

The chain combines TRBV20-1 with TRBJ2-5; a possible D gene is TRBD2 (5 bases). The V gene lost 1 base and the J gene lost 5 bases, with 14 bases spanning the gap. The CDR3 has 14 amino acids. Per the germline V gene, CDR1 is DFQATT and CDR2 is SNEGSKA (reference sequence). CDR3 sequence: CSARGSGIGETQYF. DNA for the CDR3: TGCAGTGCTAGAGGTTCGGGGATCGGGGAGACCCAGTACTTC.

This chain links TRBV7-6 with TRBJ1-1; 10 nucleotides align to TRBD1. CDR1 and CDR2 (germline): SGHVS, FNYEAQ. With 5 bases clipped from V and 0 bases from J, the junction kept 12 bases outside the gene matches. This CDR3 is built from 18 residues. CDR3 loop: CASSPQTGGPLLNTEAFF. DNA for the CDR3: TGTGCCAGCAGCCCTCAGACAGGGGGCCCCCTTCTGAACACTGAAGCTTTCTTT.

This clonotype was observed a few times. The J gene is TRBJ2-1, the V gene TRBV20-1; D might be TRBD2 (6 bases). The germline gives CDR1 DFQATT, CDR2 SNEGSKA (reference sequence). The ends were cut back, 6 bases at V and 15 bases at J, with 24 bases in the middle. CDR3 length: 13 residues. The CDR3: CSAISETRDVRFF. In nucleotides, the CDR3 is TGCAGTGCCATCTCGGAGACTAGGGATGTTCGGTTCTTC.

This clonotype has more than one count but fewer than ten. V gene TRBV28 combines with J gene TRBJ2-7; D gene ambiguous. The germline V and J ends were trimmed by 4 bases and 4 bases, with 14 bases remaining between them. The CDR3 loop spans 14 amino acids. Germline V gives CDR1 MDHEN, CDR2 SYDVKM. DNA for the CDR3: TGTGCCAGCAGTTCTCGACCTCAGGCGTACGAGCAGTACTTC. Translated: CASSSRPQAYEQYF.

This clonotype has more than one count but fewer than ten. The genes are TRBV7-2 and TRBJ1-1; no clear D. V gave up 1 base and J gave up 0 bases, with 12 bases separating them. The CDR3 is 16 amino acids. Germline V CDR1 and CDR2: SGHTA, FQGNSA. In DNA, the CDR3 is TGTGCCAGCAGCTTAGTCCCAGGTGTTATGAACACTGAAGCTTTCTTT. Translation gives CASSLVPGVMNTEAFF.

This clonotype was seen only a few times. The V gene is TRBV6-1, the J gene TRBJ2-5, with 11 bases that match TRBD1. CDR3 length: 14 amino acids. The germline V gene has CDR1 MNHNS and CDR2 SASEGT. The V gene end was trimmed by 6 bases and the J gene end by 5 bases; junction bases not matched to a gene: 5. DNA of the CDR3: TGTGCCAGCAGGCGGACAGGGGGCTATGAGACCCAGTACTTC. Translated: CASRRTGGYETQYF.

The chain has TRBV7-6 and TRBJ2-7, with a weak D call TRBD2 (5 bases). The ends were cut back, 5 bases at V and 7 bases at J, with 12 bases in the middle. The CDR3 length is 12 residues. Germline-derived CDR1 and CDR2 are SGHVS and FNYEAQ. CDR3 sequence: CASSPERGEQYF. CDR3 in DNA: TGTGCCAGCAGCCCAGAGCGCGGGGAGCAGTACTTC. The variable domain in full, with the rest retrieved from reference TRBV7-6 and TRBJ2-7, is GAGVSQSPRYKVTKRGQDVALRCDPISGHVSLYWYRQALGQGPEFLTYFNYEAQQDKSGLPNDRFSAERPEGSISTLTIQRTEQRDSAMYRCASSPERGEQYFGPGTRLTVT.

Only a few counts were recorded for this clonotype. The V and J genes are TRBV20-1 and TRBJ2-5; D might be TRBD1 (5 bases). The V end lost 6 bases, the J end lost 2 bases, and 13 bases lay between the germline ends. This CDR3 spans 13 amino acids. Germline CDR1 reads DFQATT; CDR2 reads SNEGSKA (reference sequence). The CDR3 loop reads CSADSVLQETQYF. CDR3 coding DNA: TGCAGTGCAGACAGCGTCTTGCAAGAGACCCAGTACTTC.

The DNA of the CDR3 is TGTGCCAGCAGCCCCGTAAAGGGGGTAAATGAAAAACTGTTTTTT. It is translated as CASSPVKGVNEKLFF. V is TRBV7-2 and J is TRBJ1-4; a possible D gene is TRBD1 (6 bases). This CDR3 has 15 amino acids. Germline V gene lookup returns CDR1 SGHTA and CDR2 FQGNSA. Trimming pared 5 bases from V and 5 bases from J, leaving 15 bases between.

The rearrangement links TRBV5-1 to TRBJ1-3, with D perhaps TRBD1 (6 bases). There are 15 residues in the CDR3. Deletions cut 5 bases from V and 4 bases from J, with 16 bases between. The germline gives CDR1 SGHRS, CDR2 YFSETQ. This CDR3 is CASRLDTGSGNTIYF. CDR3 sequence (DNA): TGCGCCAGCAGACTAGATACAGGGTCGGGAAACACCATATATTTT.

This CDR3 reads CASSVSGPNTGELFF. DNA of the CDR3: TGTGCCAGCAGTGTTAGCGGGCCGAACACCGGGGAGCTGTTTTTT. The rearrangement uses TRBV2 and TRBJ2-2, with 7 bases matching TRBD2. The CDR3 has 15 amino acids. J lost 0 bases, V lost 4 bases, and 2 bases had no gene match. CDR1 SNHLY and CDR2 FYNNEI come from the germline V gene.

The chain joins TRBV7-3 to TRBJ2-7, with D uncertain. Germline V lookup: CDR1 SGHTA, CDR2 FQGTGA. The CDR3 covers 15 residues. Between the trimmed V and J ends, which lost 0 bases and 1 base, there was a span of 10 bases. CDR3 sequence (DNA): TGTGCCAGCAGCTTAACGGCCAGCAGTTCCTACGAGCAGTACTTC. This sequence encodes CASSLTASSSYEQYF.

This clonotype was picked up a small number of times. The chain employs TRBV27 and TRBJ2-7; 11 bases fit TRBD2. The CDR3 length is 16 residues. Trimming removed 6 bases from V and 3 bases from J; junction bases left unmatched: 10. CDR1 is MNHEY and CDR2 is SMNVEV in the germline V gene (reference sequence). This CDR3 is CASRLAGTSGFYEQYF. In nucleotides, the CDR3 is TGTGCCAGCAGGCTTGCCGGGACTAGCGGATTCTACGAGCAGTACTTC.

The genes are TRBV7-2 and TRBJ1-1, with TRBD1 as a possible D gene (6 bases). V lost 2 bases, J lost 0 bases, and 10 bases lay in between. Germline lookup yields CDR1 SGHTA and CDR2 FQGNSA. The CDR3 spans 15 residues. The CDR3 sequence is CASSLQGFLNTEAFF. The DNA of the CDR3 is TGTGCCAGCAGCTTACAGGGGTTCCTGAACACTGAAGCTTTCTTT.

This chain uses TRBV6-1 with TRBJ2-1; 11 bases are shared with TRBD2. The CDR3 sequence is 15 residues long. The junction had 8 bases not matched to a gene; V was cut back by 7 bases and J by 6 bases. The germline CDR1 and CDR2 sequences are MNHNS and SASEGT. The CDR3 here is CASTTQLAGVNEQFF. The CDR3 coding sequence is TGTGCCAGCACCACTCAACTAGCGGGAGTCAATGAGCAGTTCTTC.

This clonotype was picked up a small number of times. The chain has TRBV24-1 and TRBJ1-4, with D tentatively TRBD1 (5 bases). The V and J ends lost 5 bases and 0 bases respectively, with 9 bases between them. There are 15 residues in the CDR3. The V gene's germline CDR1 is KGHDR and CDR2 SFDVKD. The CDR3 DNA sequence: TGTGCCACCAGTGCCGGGGGGTCAACTAATGAAAAACTGTTTTTT. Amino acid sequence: CATSAGGSTNEKLFF.

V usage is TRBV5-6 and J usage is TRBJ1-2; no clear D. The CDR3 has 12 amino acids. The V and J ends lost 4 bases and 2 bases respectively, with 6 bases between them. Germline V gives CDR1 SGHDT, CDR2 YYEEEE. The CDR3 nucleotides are TGTGCCAGCAGCATGGGAAACTATGGCTACACCTTC. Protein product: CASSMGNYGYTF.

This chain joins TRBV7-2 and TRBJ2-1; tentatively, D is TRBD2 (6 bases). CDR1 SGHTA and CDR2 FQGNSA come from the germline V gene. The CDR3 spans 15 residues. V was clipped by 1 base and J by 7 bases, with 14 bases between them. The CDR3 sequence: CASSLGAGLGNEQFF. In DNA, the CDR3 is TGTGCCAGCAGCTTAGGAGCGGGTTTGGGGAATGAGCAGTTCTTC.

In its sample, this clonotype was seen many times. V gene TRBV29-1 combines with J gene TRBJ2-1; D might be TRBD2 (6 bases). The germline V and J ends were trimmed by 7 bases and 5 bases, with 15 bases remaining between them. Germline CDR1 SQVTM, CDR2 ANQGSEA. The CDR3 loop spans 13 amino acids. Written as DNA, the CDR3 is TGCAGCGGGAGGGAGAGCCCCAACAATGAGCAGTTCTTC. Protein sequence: CSGRESPNNEQFF.

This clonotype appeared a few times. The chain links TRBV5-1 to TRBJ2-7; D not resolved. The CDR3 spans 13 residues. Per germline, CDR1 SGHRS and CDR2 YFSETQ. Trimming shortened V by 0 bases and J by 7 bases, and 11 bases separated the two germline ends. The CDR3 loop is CASSLESFREQYF. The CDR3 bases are TGCGCCAGCAGCTTGGAATCCTTTCGGGAGCAGTACTTC.